The 2 T cell receptor beta chains listed next were all sequenced from one sample in a study of blood T cell repertoires in COVID-19. Libraries were prepared by immunoSEQ multiplex PCR; TCRdb keeps only in-frame clonotypes and omits some of them. The table shows 150,000 to 200,000 clones, with about 90% occurring only once. Sequencing was carried out using peripheral blood. Receptors originate from a man in his forties or fifties with acute or convalescent COVID-19.

The chain carries TRBV7-9 and TRBJ1-6, with 7 positions matching TRBD1. This CDR3 has 16 amino acids. CDR1 is SEHNR, CDR2 FQNEAQ, per germline (reference sequence). J lost 0 bases, V lost 5 bases, and 4 bases had no gene match. The chain's CDR3 is CASSPTGSSYNSPLHF. Here the CDR3 DNA reads TGTGCCAGCAGCCCGACAGGGAGCTCCTATAATTCACCCCTCCACTTT.

The chain links TRBV7-9 to TRBJ2-2, with D maybe TRBD1 (5 bases). This CDR3 comprises 18 residues. With 1 base removed from V and 0 bases from J, the gap between germline ends came to 15 bases. The germline gives CDR1 SEHNR, CDR2 FQNEAQ (reference sequence). DNA of the CDR3: TGTGCCAGCAGCTTAGGAGCTGGTGGGGCCACGAACACCGGGGAGCTGTTTTTT. Amino acid sequence: CASSLGAGGATNTGELFF.